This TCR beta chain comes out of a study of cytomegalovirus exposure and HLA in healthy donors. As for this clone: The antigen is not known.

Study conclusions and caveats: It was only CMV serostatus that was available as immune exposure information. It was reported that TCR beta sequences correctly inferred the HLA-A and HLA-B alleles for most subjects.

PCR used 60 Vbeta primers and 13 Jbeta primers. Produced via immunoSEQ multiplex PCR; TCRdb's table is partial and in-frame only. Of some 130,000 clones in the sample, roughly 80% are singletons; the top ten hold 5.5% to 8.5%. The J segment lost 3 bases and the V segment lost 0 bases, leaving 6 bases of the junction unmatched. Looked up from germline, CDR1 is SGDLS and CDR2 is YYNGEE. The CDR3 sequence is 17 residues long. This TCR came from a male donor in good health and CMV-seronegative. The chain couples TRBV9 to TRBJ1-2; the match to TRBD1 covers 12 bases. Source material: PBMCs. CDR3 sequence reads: CASSVGRGQGADYGYTF. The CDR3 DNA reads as TGTGCCAGCAGCGTAGGGAGGGGACAGGGGGCGGACTATGGCTACACCTTC.